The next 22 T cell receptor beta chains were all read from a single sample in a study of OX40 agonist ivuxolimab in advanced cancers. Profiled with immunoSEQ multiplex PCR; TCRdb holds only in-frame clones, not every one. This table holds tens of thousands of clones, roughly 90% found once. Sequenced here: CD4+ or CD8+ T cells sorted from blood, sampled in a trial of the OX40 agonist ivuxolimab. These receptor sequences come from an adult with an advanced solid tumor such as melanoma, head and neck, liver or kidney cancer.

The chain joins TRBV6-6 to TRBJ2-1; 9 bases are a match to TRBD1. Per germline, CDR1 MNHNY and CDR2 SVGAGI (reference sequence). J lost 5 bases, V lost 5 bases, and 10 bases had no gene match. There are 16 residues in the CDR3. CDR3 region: CASSIYRGPPDNEQFF. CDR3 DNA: TGTGCCAGCAGTATTTACAGGGGGCCCCCGGACAATGAGCAGTTCTTC.

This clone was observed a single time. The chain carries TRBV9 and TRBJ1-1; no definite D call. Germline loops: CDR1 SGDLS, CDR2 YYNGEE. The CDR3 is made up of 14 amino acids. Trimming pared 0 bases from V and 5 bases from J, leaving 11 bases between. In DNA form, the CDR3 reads TGTGCCAGCAGCGTAGGAGGCAGCGCTACTGAAGCTTTCTTT. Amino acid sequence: CASSVGGSATEAFF.

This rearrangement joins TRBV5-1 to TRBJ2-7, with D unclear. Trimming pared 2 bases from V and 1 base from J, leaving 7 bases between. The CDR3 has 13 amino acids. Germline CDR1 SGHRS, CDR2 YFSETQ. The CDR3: CASSFSESYEQYF. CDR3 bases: TGCGCCAGCAGCTTTTCCGAATCCTACGAGCAGTACTTC.

The CDR3 here is CASSVGGQVYTEAFF. Written as DNA, the CDR3 is TGTGCCAGCAGCGTAGGAGGACAGGTATACACTGAAGCTTTCTTT. The V and J genes are TRBV9 and TRBJ1-1; 7 nucleotides line up with TRBD1. Germline loops: CDR1 SGDLS, CDR2 YYNGEE. The CDR3 totals 15 residues. After removal of 0 bases from V and 3 bases from J, the junction contained 5 bases not matched to a gene.

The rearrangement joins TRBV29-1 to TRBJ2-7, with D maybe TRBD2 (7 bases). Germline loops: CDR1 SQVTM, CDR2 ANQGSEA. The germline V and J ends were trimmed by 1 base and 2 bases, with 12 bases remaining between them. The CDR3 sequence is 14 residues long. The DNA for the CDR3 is TGCAGCGTTGAAGGGGAGGGGGGGCCCTACGAGCAGTACTTC. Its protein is CSVEGEGGPYEQYF.

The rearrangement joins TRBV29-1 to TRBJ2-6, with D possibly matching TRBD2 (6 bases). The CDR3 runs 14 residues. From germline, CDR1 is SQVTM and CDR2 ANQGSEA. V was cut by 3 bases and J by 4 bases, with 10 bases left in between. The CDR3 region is CSVEEGTGANVLTF. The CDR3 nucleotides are TGCAGCGTTGAGGAGGGAACGGGGGCCAACGTCCTGACTTTC.

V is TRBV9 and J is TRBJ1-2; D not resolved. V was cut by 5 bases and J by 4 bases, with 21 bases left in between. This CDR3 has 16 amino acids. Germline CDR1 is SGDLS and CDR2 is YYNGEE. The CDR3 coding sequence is TGTGCCAGCAGGGGAGGCAGCAATCGACAAGCCTATGGCTACACCTTC. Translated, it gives CASRGGSNRQAYGYTF.

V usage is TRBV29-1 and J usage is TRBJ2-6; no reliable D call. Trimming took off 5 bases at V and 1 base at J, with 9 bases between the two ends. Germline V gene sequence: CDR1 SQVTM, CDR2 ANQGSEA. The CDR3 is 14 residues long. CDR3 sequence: CSVLSASGANVLTF. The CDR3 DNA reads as TGCAGCGTTCTCTCGGCGTCTGGGGCCAACGTCCTGACTTTC. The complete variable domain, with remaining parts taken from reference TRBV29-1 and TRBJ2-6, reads SAVISQKPSRDICQRGTSLTIQCQVDSQVTMMFWYRQQPGQSLTLIATANQGSEATYESGFVIDKFPISRPNLTFSTLTVSNMSPEDSSIYLCSVLSASGANVLTFGAGSRLTVL.

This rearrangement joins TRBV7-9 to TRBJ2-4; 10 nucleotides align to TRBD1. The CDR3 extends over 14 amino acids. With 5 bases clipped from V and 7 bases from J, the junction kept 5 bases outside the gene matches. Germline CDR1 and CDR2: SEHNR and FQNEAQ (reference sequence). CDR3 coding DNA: TGTGCCAGCAGCCTCCAGGACAGGGGGAACATTCAGTACTTC. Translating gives CASSLQDRGNIQYF.

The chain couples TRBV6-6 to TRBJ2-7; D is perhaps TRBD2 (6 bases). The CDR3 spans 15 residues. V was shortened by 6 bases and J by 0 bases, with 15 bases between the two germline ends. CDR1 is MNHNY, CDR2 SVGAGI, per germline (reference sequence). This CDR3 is CASRDSSGSSYEQYF. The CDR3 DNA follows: TGTGCCAGCAGAGACTCCTCCGGGAGCTCCTACGAGCAGTACTTC.

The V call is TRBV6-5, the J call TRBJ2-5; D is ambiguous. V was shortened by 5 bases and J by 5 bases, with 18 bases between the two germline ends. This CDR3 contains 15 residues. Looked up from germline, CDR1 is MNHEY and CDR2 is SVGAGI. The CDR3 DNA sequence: TGTGCCAGCAGTCCACTCGAGTGGGGTTCGGAGACCCAGTACTTC. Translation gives CASSPLEWGSETQYF.

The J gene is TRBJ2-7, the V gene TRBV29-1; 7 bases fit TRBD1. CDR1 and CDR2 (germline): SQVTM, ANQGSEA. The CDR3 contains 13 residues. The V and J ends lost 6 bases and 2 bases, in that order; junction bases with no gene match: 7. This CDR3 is CSVQTGLTYEQYF. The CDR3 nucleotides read TGCAGCGTCCAGACAGGGTTGACCTACGAGCAGTACTTC.

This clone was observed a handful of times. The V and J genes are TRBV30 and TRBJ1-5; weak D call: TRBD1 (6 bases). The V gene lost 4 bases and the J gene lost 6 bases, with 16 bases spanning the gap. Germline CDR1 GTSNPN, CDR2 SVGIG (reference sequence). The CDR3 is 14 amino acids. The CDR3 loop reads CAWTRGGGVQPQHF. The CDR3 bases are TGTGCCTGGACTCGAGGAGGGGGAGTTCAGCCCCAGCATTTT.

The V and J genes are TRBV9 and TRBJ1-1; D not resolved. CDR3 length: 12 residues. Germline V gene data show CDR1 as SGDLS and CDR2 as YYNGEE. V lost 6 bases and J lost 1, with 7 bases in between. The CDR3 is CASTPQNTEAFF. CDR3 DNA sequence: TGTGCCAGCACCCCCCAGAACACTGAAGCTTTCTTT.

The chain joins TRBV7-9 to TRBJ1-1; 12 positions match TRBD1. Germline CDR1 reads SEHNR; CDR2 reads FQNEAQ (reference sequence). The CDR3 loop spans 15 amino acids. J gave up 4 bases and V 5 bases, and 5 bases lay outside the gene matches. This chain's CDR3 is CASSGPGQGATEAFF. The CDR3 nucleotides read TGTGCCAGCAGCGGCCCGGGACAGGGGGCCACTGAAGCTTTCTTT. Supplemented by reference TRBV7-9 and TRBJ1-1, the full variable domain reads DTGVSQNPRHKITKRGQNVTFRCDPISEHNRLYWYRQTLGQGPEFLTYFQNEAQLEKSRLLSDRFSAERPKGSFSTLEIQRTEQGDSAMYLCASSGPGQGATEAFFGQGTRLTVV.

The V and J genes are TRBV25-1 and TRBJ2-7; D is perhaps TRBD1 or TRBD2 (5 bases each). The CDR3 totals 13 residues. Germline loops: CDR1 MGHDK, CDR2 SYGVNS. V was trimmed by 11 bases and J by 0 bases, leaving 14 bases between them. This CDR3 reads CAVTGTDSYEQYF. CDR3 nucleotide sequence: TGTGCCGTCACCGGGACGGACTCCTACGAGCAGTACTTC.

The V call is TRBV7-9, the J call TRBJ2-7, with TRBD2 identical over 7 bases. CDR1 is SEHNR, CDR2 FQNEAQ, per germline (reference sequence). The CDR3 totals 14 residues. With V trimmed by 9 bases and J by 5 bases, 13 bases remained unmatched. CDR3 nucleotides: TGTGCCAGTACGGATTGGGGGGGTTTTAACGAGCAGTACTTC. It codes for CASTDWGGFNEQYF.

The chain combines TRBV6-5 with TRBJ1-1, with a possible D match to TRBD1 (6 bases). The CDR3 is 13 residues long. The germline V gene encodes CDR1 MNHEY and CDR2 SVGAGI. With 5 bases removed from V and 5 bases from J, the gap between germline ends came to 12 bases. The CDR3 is CASSESQGTEAFF. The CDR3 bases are TGTGCCAGCAGTGAATCCCAGGGGACTGAAGCTTTCTTT.

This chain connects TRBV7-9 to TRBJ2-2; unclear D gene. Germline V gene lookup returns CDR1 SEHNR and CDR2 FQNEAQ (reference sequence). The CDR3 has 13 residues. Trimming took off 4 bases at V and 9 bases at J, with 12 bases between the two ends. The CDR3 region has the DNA TGTGCCAGCAGCTCCCGGTCTTACTGGGAGCTGTTTTTT. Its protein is CASSSRSYWELFF.

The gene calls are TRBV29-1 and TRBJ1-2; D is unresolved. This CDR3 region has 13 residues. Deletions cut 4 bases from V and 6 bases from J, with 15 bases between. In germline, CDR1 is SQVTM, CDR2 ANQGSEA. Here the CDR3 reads CSVGPEGSNGYTF. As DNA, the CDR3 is TGCAGCGTTGGCCCCGAAGGGAGTAATGGCTACACCTTC.

Written as DNA, the CDR3 is TGTGCCAGCAGCTTGGGGGGTGTGTACACTGAAGCTTTCTTT. Translated, it gives CASSLGGVYTEAFF. The rearrangement uses TRBV7-2 and TRBJ1-1; perhaps TRBD1 as D (5 bases). The V end was cut by 3 bases, the J end by 3 bases, with 11 bases between. Germline CDR1 SGHTA, CDR2 FQGNSA. The CDR3 runs 14 residues.

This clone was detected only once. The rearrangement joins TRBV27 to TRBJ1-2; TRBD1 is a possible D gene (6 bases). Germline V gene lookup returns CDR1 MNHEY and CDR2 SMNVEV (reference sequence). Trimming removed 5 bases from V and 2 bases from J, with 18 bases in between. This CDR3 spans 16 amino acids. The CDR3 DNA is TGTGCCAGCAGTCCCTCCGCGGGACAACTAAACTATGGCTACACCTTC. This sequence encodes CASSPSAGQLNYGYTF.